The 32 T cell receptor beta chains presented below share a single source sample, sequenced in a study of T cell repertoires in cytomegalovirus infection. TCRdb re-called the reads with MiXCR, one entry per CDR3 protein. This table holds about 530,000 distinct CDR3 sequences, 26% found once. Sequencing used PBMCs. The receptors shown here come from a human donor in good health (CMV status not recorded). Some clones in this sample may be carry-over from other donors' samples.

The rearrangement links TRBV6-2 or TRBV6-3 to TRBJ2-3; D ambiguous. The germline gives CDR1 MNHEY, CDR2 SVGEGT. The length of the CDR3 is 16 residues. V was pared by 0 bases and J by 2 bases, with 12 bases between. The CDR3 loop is CASSYSPTGPTDTQYF. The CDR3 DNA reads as TGTGCCAGCAGTTACTCCCCTACCGGCCCCACAGATACGCAGTATTTT.

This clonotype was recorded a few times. The CDR3 loop reads CASSPPGRANQPQHF. Written as DNA, the CDR3 is TGTGCCAGCAGTCCCCCGGGACGGGCTAATCAGCCCCAGCATTTT. The rearrangement links TRBV12-3 or TRBV12-4 to TRBJ1-5; a possible D gene is TRBD1 (5 bases). CDR3 length equals 15 residues. V lost 5 bases and J 4 bases, leaving 15 bases between the germline ends.

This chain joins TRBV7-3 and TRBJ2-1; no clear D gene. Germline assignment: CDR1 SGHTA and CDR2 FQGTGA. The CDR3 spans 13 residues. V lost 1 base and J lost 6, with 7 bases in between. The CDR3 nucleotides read TGTGCCAGCAGCTTAAATCGGGTCAATGAGCAGTTCTTC. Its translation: CASSLNRVNEQFF.

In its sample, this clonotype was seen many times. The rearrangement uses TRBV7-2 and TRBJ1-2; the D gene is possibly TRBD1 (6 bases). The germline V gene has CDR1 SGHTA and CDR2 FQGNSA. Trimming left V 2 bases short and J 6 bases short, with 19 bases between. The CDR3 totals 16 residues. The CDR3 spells CASSLKGGGTSDGYTF. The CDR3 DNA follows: TGTGCCAGCAGCTTAAAGGGGGGGGGGACAAGTGATGGCTACACCTTC.

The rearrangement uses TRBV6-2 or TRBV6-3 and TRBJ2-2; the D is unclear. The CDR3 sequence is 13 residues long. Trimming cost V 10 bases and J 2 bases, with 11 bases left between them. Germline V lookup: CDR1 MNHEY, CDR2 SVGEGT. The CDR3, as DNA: TGTGCCAATGAGGACCCAAACACCGGGGAGCTGTTTTTT. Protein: CANEDPNTGELFF.

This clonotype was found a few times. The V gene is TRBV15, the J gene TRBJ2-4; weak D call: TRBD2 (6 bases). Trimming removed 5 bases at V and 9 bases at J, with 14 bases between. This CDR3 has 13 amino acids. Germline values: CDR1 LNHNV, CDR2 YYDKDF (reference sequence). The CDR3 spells CATSHPREGIQYF. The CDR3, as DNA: TGTGCCACCAGCCATCCGCGGGAAGGCATTCAGTACTTC. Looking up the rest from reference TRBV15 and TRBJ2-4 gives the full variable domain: DAMVIQNPRYQVTQFGKPVTLSCSQTLNHNVMYWYQQKSSQAPKLLFHYYDKDFNNEADTPDNFQSRRPNTSFCFLDIRSPGLGDTAMYLCATSHPREGIQYFGAGTRLSVL.

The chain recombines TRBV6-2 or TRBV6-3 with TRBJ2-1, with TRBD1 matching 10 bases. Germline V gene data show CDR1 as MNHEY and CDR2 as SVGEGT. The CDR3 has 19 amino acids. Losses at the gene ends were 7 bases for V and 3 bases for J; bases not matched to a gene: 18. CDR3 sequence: CASTSLTGGFRFNYNEQFF. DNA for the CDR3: TGTGCCAGCACTAGCCTGACAGGGGGCTTCAGATTTAACTACAATGAGCAGTTCTTC.

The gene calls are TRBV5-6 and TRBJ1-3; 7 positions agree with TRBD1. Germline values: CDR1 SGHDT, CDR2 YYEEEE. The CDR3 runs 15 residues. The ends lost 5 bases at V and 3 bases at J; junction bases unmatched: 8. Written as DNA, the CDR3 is TGTGCCAGCAGGCCCCAGGGGGGTGTTGGAAACACCATATATTTT. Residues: CASRPQGGVGNTIYF.

The CDR3, as DNA: TGTGCCAGCAGCTTTCCCCGGGACAGGAGGACCGGGGAGCTGTTTTTT. Protein: CASSFPRDRRTGELFF. The chain combines TRBV7-6 with TRBJ2-2; 8 nucleotides agree with TRBD1. CDR1 is SGHVS and CDR2 is FNYEAQ in the germline V gene. V trimming: 3 bases; J trimming: 5 bases; junction bases outside the gene matches: 8. This CDR3 comprises 16 residues.

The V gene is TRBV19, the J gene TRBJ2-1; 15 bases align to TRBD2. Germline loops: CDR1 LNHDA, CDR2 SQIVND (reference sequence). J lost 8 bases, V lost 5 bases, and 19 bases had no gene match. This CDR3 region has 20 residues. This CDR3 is CASSPWPEWTSGRVVDEQFF. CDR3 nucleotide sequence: TGTGCCAGTAGTCCATGGCCCGAATGGACTAGCGGGAGGGTTGTCGATGAGCAGTTCTTC.

CDR3 in DNA: TGTGCCAGCAGTGTCCCAGGGGAGTTTCGATACGAGCAGTACTTC. Translation: CASSVPGEFRYEQYF. The chain links TRBV25-1 to TRBJ2-7, with D perhaps TRBD1 (6 bases). The CDR3 contains 15 residues. Germline loops: CDR1 MGHDK, CDR2 SYGVNS. The germline V and J ends were trimmed by 4 bases and 4 bases, with 17 bases remaining between them.

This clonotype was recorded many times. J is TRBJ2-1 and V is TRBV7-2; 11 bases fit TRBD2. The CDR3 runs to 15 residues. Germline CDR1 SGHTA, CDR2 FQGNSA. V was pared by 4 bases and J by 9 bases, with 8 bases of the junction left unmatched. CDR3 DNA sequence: TGTGCCAGCAGCTCCACTAGCGGGAGTTTTGGTGAGCAGTTCTTC. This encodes CASSSTSGSFGEQFF.

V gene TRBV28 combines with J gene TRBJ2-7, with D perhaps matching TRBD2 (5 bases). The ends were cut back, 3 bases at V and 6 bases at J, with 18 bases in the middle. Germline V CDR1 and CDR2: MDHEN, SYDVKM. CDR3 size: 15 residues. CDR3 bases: TGTGCCAGCAGTTTTACCGACGCACTTCGGGGCGAGCAGTACGTC. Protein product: CASSFTDALRGEQYV.

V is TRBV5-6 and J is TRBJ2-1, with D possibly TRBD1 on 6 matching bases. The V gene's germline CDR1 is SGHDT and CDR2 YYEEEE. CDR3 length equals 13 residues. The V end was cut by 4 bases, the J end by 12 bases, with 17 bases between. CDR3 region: CASSPTGSHGQFF. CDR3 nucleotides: TGTGCCAGCAGCCCAACAGGGTCCCACGGGCAGTTCTTC.

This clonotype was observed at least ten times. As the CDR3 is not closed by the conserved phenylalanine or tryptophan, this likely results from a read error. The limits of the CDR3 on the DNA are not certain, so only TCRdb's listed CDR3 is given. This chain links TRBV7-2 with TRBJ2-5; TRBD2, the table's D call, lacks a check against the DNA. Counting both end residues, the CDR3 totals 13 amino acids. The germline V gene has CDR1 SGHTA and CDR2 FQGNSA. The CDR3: CASSSSAGGRVNG.

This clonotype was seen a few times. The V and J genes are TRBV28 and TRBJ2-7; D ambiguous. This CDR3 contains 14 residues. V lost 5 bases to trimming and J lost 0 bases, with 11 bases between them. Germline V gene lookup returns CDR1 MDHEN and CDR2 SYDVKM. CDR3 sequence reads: CASSLIMLSYEQYF. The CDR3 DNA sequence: TGTGCCAGCAGTCTTATAATGCTCTCCTACGAGCAGTACTTC.

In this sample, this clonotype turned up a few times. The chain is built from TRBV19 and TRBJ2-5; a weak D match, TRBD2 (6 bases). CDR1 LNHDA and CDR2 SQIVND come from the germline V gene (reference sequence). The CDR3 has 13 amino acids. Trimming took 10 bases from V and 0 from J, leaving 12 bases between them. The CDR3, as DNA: TGTGCCACCCGAGCGGGTTACCAAGAGACCCAGTACTTC. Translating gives CATRAGYQETQYF. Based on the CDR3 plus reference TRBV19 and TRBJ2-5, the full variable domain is DGGITQSPKYLFRKEGQNVTLSCEQNLNHDAMYWYRQDPGQGLRLIYYSQIVNDFQKGDIAEGYSVSREKKESFPLTVTSAQKNPTAFYLCATRAGYQETQYFGPGTRLLVL.

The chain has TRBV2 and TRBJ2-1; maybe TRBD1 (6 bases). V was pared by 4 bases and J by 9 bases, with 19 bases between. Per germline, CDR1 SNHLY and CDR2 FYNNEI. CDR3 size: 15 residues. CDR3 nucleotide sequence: TGTGCCAGCAGTGCGAGCGGCAGGGGCAAGGGTGAGCAGTTCTTC. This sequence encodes CASSASGRGKGEQFF.

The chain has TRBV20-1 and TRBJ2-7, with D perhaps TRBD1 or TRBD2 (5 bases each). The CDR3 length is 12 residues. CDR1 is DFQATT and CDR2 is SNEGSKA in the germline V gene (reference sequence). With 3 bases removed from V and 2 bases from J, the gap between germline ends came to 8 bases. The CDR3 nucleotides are TGCAGTGCTAGGTCGGGGCCCTACGAGCAGTACGTC. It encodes CSARSGPYEQYV.

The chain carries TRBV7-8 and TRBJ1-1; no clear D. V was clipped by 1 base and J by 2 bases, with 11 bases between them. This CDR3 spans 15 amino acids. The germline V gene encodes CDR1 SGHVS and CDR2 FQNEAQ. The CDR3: CASSLGLSVNTEAFF. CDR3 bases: TGTGCCAGCAGCTTAGGTTTATCGGTTAACACTGAAGCTTTCTTT. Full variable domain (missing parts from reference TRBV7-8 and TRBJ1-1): GAGVSQSPRYKVAKRGQDVALRCDPISGHVSLFWYQQALGQGPEFLTYFQNEAQLDKSGLPSDRFFAERPEGSVSTLKIQRTQQEDSAVYLCASSLGLSVNTEAFFGQGTRLTVV.

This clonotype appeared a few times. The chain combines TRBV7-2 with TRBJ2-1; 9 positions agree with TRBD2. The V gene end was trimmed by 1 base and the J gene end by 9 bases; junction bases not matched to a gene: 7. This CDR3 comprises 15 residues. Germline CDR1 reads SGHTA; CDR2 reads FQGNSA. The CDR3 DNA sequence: TGTGCCAGCAGCTTAGGTTTTAGCGGGAGCGGTGAGCAGTTCTTC. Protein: CASSLGFSGSGEQFF. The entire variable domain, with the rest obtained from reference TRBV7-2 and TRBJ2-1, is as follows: GAGVSQSPSNKVTEKGKDVELRCDPISGHTALYWYRQSLGQGLEFLIYFQGNSAPDKSGLPSDRFSAERTGGSVSTLTIQRTQQEDSAVYLCASSLGFSGSGEQFFGPGTRLTVL.

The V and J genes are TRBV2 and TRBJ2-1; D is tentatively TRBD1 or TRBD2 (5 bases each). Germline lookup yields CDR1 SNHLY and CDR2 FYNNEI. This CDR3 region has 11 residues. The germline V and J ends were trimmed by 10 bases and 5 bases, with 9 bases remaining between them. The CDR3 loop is CATRGDNEQFF. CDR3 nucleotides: TGTGCCACGAGGGGCGACAATGAGCAGTTCTTC.

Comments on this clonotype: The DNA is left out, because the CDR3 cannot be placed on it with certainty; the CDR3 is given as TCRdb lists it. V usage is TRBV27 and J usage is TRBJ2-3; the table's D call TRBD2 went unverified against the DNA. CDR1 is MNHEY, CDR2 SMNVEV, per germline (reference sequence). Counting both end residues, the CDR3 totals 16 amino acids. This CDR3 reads CASSSSLAGDRDTQYF.

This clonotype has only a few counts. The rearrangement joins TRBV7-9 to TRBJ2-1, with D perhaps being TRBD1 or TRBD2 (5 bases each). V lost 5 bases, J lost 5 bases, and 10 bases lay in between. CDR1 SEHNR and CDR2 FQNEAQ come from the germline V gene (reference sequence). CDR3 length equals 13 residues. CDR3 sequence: CASSPRGDNEQFF. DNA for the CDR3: TGTGCCAGCAGCCCGAGGGGAGACAATGAGCAGTTCTTC.

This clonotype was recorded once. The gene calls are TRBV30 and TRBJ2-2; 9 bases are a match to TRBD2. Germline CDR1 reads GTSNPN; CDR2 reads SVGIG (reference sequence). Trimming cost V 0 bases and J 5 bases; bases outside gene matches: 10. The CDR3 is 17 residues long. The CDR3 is CAWSVIRVSGSTGELFF. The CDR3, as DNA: TGTGCCTGGAGTGTAATTCGGGTTAGCGGGAGTACCGGGGAGCTGTTTTTT.

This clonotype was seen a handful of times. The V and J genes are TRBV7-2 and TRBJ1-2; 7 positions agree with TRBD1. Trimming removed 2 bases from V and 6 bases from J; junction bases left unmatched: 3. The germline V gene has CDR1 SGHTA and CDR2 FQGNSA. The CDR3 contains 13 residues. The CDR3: CASSLTTGDGYTF. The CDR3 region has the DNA TGTGCCAGCAGCTTAACAACAGGGGATGGCTACACCTTC. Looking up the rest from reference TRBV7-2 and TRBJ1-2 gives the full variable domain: GAGVSQSPSNKVTEKGKDVELRCDPISGHTALYWYRQSLGQGLEFLIYFQGNSAPDKSGLPSDRFSAERTGGSVSTLTIQRTQQEDSAVYLCASSLTTGDGYTFGSGTRLTVV.

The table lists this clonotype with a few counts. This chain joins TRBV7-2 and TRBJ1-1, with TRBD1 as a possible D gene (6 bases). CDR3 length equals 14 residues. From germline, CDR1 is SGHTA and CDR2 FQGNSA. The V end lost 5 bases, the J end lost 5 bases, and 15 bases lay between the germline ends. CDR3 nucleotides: TGTGCCAGCAGCCTTACGGCAGGGGTGACTGAAGCTTTCTTT. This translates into CASSLTAGVTEAFF.

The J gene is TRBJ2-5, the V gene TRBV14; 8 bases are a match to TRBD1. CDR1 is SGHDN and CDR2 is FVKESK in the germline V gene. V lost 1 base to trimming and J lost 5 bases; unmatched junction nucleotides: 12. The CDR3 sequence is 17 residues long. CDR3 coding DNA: TGTGCCAGCAGCCAAGGAATCCGCCAGGGGGCCCGGGAGACCCAGTACTTC. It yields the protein CASSQGIRQGARETQYF.

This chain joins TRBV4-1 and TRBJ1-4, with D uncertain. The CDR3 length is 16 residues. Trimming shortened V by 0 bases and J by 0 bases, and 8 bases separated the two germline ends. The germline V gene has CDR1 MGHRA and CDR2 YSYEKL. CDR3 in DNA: TGCGCCAGCAGCCAAGACTCCTATACAACTAATGAAAAACTGTTTTTT. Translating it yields CASSQDSYTTNEKLFF.

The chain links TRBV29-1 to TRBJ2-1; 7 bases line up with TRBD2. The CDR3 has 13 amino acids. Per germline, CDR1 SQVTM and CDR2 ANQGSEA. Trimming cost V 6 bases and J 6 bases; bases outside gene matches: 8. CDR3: CSVAPGLPNEQFF. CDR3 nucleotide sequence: TGCAGCGTCGCGCCGGGACTACCCAATGAGCAGTTCTTC.

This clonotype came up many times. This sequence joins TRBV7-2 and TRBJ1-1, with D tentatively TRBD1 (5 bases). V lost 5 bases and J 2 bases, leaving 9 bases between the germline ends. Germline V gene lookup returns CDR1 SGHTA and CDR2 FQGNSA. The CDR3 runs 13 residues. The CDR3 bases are TGTGCCAGCAGCAAAGACAGTAACACTGAAGCTTTCTTT. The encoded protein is CASSKDSNTEAFF.

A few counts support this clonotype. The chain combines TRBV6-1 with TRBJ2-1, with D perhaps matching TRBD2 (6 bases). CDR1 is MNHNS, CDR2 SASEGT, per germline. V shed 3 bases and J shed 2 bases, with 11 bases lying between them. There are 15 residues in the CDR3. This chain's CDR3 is CASSDGGSTYNEQFF. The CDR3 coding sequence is TGTGCCAGCAGTGATGGGGGGTCGACCTACAATGAGCAGTTCTTC.